This entry lists 6 T cell receptor beta chains sequenced from one sample in a study of STAT5B mutations in CD4+ large granular lymphocyte leukemia. Profiling relied on immunoSEQ multiplex PCR, and the TCRdb table lists in-frame clones only, not all of them. The table has about 38,000 clones, about 82% seen once; the top ten hold 1% to 1.5%. Sequencing was done on a sample of CD4+ T cells from blood buffy coats. These TCRs come from a human donor in good health.

This chain uses TRBV30 with TRBJ2-5; 7 nucleotides match TRBD1. The germline V gene has CDR1 GTSNPN and CDR2 SVGIG (reference sequence). The CDR3 consists of 14 residues. With V trimmed by 5 bases and J by 0 bases, 6 bases remained unmatched. In DNA form, the CDR3 reads TGTGCCTGGTATAAACAGGGGCACCAAGAGACCCAGTACTTC. This sequence encodes CAWYKQGHQETQYF.

The CDR3 protein is CASSEFYRANTGELFF. CDR3 bases: TGTGCCAGCAGTGAGTTCTACAGGGCGAACACCGGGGAGCTGTTTTTT. The chain employs TRBV2 and TRBJ2-2; weak D call: TRBD1 (6 bases). Germline CDR1 and CDR2: SNHLY and FYNNEI. The CDR3 consists of 16 residues. V was clipped by 3 bases and J by 0 bases, with 11 bases between them.

This clone occurred once. The chain combines TRBV10-3 with TRBJ1-4; 7 bases match TRBD1. Germline CDR1 reads ENHRY; CDR2 reads SYGVKD. The CDR3 consists of 13 residues. J gave up 4 bases and V 10 bases, and 6 bases lay outside the gene matches. CDR3 amino acids: CATTDRFNEKLFF. As DNA, the CDR3 is TGTGCCACCACGGACAGGTTTAATGAAAAACTGTTTTTT.

The chain combines TRBV19 with TRBJ1-1; D might be TRBD1 (5 bases). The CDR3 covers 15 residues. From germline, CDR1 is LNHDA and CDR2 SQIVND (reference sequence). Trimming removed 3 bases at V and 0 bases at J, with 11 bases between. CDR3 DNA: TGTGCCAGTAGTATGGGACCGGGATTGAACACTGAAGCTTTCTTT. It is translated as CASSMGPGLNTEAFF.

The chain combines TRBV18 with TRBJ1-1; 11 bases align to TRBD1. Germline loops: CDR1 KGHSH, CDR2 LQKENI. Trimming at V came to 4 bases and at J to 2 bases, leaving 3 bases not matched to a gene. This CDR3 contains 15 residues. The CDR3 bases are TGTGCCAGCTCACTGGGACAGGGGGGAAACACTGAAGCTTTCTTT. Translated, it gives CASSLGQGGNTEAFF. The full variable domain, its missing parts supplied by reference TRBV18 and TRBJ1-1, is NAGVMQNPRHLVRRRGQEARLRCSPMKGHSHVYWYRQLPEEGLKFMVYLQKENIIDESGMPKERFSAEFPKEGPSILRIQQVVRGDSAAYFCASSLGQGGNTEAFFGQGTRLTVV.

The genes are TRBV5-8 and TRBJ2-1, with TRBD2 matching 16 bases. Per germline, CDR1 SGHTS and CDR2 YDEGEE. Trimming removed 4 bases from V and 6 bases from J; junction bases left unmatched: 7. This CDR3 comprises 17 residues. CDR3 in DNA: TGTGCCAGCAGCCGTCCGGGACTAGCGGGAGGGTCCAATGAGCAGTTCTTC. Translation gives CASSRPGLAGGSNEQFF. The whole variable domain, filled in from reference TRBV5-8 and TRBJ2-1, reads EAGVTQSPTHLIKTRGQQATLRCSPISGHTSVYWYQQALGLGLQFLLWYDEGEERNRGNFPPRFSGRQFPNYSSELNVNALELEDSALYLCASSRPGLAGGSNEQFFGPGTRLTVL.